The 20 T cell receptor beta chains in this list originate from one sample, sequenced in a study of blood T cell repertoires in COVID-19 (dated by TCRdb to about 2020). To prepare the library, the immunoSEQ multiplex PCR assay was applied. The table was pulled from immuneACCESS by TCRdb, which kept in-frame rearrangements only. Such tables lose some clones; where checked, under half of the loss comes from unresolved V genes, and the rest has no known cause. The sample table shows 200,000 to 250,000 clones, and about 85% are seen once. The biggest ten clones account for around 2.7% of the sample. The sample comprised PBMCs or T cells enriched from blood (not recorded which). These receptors were taken from a young woman who had recovered from COVID-19.

V and J are TRBV2 and TRBJ2-1, with TRBD2 matching 9 bases. The CDR3 contains 15 residues. Trimming cost V 3 bases and J 4 bases; bases outside gene matches: 4. Germline V lookup: CDR1 SNHLY, CDR2 FYNNEI. As DNA, the CDR3 is TGTGCCAGCAGTGACGCTAGCGGGGAATACAATGAGCAGTTCTTC. Its translation: CASSDASGEYNEQFF.

This clone is a singleton in its sample. This rearrangement joins TRBV15 to TRBJ1-2; 10 bases match TRBD1. V was clipped by 3 bases and J by 7 bases; unmatched bases: 14. Germline values: CDR1 LNHNV, CDR2 YYDKDF (reference sequence). CDR3 length: 17 amino acids. CDR3 protein: CATSSAPDRDRGSGYTF. DNA of the CDR3: TGTGCCACCAGCAGCGCCCCAGACCGGGACAGGGGTTCTGGCTACACCTTC. Using reference TRBV15 and TRBJ1-2 for the parts outside the CDR3, the full variable domain is DAMVIQNPRYQVTQFGKPVTLSCSQTLNHNVMYWYQQKSSQAPKLLFHYYDKDFNNEADTPDNFQSRRPNTSFCFLDIRSPGLGDTAMYLCATSSAPDRDRGSGYTFGSGTRLTVV.

V usage is TRBV10-3 and J usage is TRBJ1-2; 8 bases align to TRBD1. CDR1 and CDR2 (germline): ENHRY, SYGVKD. This CDR3 has 16 residues. J was trimmed by 2 bases and V by 0 bases; bases with no gene match: 5. This CDR3 reads CAISESWTGSNYGYTF. DNA for the CDR3: TGTGCCATCAGTGAGTCGTGGACAGGGTCCAACTATGGCTACACCTTC.

The V gene is TRBV19, the J gene TRBJ2-3; no reliable D call. V was pared by 8 bases and J by 2 bases, with 17 bases between. CDR3 length equals 15 residues. Germline lookup yields CDR1 LNHDA and CDR2 SQIVND (reference sequence). CDR3 amino acids: CASGRGVGNTDTQYF. CDR3 nucleotides: TGTGCCAGTGGTAGAGGCGTAGGTAACACAGATACGCAGTATTTT. The entire variable domain, with the rest obtained from reference TRBV19 and TRBJ2-3, is as follows: DGGITQSPKYLFRKEGQNVTLSCEQNLNHDAMYWYRQDPGQGLRLIYYSQIVNDFQKGDIAEGYSVSREKKESFPLTVTSAQKNPTAFYLCASGRGVGNTDTQYFGPGTRLTVL.

This rearrangement joins TRBV6-2 or TRBV6-3 to TRBJ2-1; 14 bases align to TRBD2. CDR3 length: 20 amino acids. Germline CDR1 reads MNHEY; CDR2 reads SVGEGT. The J segment lost 8 bases and the V segment lost 2 bases, leaving 17 bases of the junction unmatched. The DNA for the CDR3 is TGTGCCAGCAGTTACCACACCGATGGGACTAGCGGGGGTTCTCTTCATGAGCAGTTCTTC. Its translation is CASSYHTDGTSGGSLHEQFF.

The chain links TRBV25-1 to TRBJ1-4; TRBD1 agrees at 8 bases. CDR3 length: 14 amino acids. The germline V gene encodes CDR1 MGHDK and CDR2 SYGVNS. V was pared by 6 bases and J by 3 bases, with 3 bases of the junction left unmatched. CDR3 region: CASSRQGPNEKLFF. CDR3 DNA: TGTGCCAGCAGCCGACAGGGGCCTAATGAAAAACTGTTTTTT.

The genes are TRBV6-9 and TRBJ1-1; possible D gene TRBD1, 6 bases. Germline-derived CDR1 and CDR2 are MNHGY and SVAAGI. Trimming removed 8 bases from V and 5 bases from J, with 12 bases in between. This CDR3 has 12 residues. DNA for the CDR3: TGTGCCAGCGCAGGGGCGGAAACTGAAGCTTTCTTT. Protein: CASAGAETEAFF.

This clone showed up just once. V is TRBV15 and J is TRBJ2-3; D possibly corresponds to TRBD2 (6 bases). V lost 8 bases, J lost 1 base, and 10 bases lay in between. CDR3 length equals 13 residues. CDR1 and CDR2 (germline): LNHNV, YYDKDF (reference sequence). The CDR3 DNA sequence: TGTGCCACCCGCGGCGGGGGCACAGATACGCAGTATTTT. It translates to CATRGGGTDTQYF.

This chain connects TRBV19 to TRBJ2-4; 12 bases fit TRBD2. V lost 1 base, J lost 8 bases, and 6 bases stayed unmatched. Per the germline V gene, CDR1 is LNHDA and CDR2 is SQIVND (reference sequence). This CDR3 region has 16 residues. CDR3: CASSIATSGGRDIQYF. The CDR3 DNA is TGTGCCAGTAGTATAGCTACTAGCGGGGGGAGGGACATTCAGTACTTC.

This clone was observed a few times. This chain links TRBV21-1 with TRBJ2-2; the table calls TRBD1, which could not be checked here. TRBV21-1 corresponds to a pseudogene. The CDR3 is 18 amino acids. CDR3 sequence reads: CASSIGDGDRVFAGELFF. The CDR3 region has the DNA TGTGCCAGCAGCATAGGGGATGGGGACAGGGTATTTGCCGGGGAGCTGTTTTTT.

J is TRBJ1-2 and V is TRBV7-9, with D possibly being TRBD1 (5 bases). The V gene lost 3 bases and the J gene lost 2 bases, with 10 bases spanning the gap. This CDR3 is built from 14 residues. CDR1 and CDR2 from the germline V gene are SEHNR and FQNEAQ (reference sequence). CDR3 in DNA: TGTGCCAGCAGCTTCCTGGACAAAAACTATGGCTACACCTTC. As protein: CASSFLDKNYGYTF. Full variable domain (outside the CDR3, taken from reference TRBV7-9 and TRBJ1-2): DTGVSQNPRHKITKRGQNVTFRCDPISEHNRLYWYRQTLGQGPEFLTYFQNEAQLEKSRLLSDRFSAERPKGSFSTLEIQRTEQGDSAMYLCASSFLDKNYGYTFGSGTRLTVV.

The rearrangement uses TRBV4-3 and TRBJ2-1; the D is unclear. V lost 1 base to trimming and J lost 0 bases, with 19 bases between them. The germline gives CDR1 LGHNA, CDR2 YSLEER. The CDR3 sequence is 19 residues long. CDR3 protein: CASSQGPSPTRSSYNEQFF. Written as DNA, the CDR3 is TGCGCCAGCAGCCAAGGCCCTAGTCCGACCCGGAGCTCCTACAATGAGCAGTTCTTC.

This chain uses TRBV6-2 or TRBV6-3 with TRBJ1-5; TRBD1 might be the D (6 bases). V was clipped by 6 bases and J by 2 bases, with 11 bases between them. The CDR3 covers 14 residues. Germline V lookup: CDR1 MNHEY, CDR2 SVGEGT. DNA for the CDR3: TGTGCCAGCAGCTCGACAGGCGGCAATCAGCCCCAGCATTTT. It is translated as CASSSTGGNQPQHF.

There are a few counts of this clone. The chain uses TRBV10-3 and TRBJ1-2; 7 positions agree with TRBD1. The V gene's germline CDR1 is ENHRY and CDR2 SYGVKD. V gave up 0 bases and J gave up 6 bases; unmatched junction bases: 10. CDR3 length equals 16 residues. CDR3 protein: CAISESPIGGVDGYTF. The CDR3 coding sequence is TGTGCCATCAGTGAGTCACCCATAGGGGGCGTGGATGGCTACACCTTC.

The genes are TRBV7-9 and TRBJ1-4; 9 positions match TRBD1. The CDR3 covers 16 residues. CDR1 is SEHNR, CDR2 FQNEAQ, per germline (reference sequence). After removal of 1 base from V and 5 bases from J, the junction contained 5 bases not matched to a gene. The CDR3 bases are TGTGCCAGCAGCTTAGGAACAGGGGGCCCCAATGAAAAACTGTTTTTT. Translation: CASSLGTGGPNEKLFF.

V gene TRBV2 combines with J gene TRBJ1-3, with unresolved D. Trimming cost V 7 bases and J 1 base, with 17 bases left between them. CDR3 length: 16 amino acids. Germline V CDR1 and CDR2: SNHLY, FYNNEI. The CDR3 bases are TGTGCCAGCACCCGCATGGAGGCCCCTTCTGGAAACACCATATATTTT. It translates to CASTRMEAPSGNTIYF.

The CDR3 here is CASTRGGTEAFF. CDR3 nucleotides: TGTGCCAGCACCCGGGGGGGCACTGAAGCTTTCTTT. The chain carries TRBV7-9 and TRBJ1-1; tentatively, D is TRBD1 (5 bases). The germline V gene encodes CDR1 SEHNR and CDR2 FQNEAQ (reference sequence). V was shortened by 7 bases and J by 4 bases, with 10 bases between the two germline ends. The CDR3 is 12 residues long.

The chain recombines TRBV15 with TRBJ2-7, with TRBD2 matching 12 bases. The CDR3 loop spans 18 amino acids. Germline CDR1 is LNHNV and CDR2 is YYDKDF (reference sequence). V dropped 4 bases and J dropped 6; count of bases not matched to a gene: 16. The CDR3 sequence: CATSTSHSLAGGRREQYF. Written as DNA, the CDR3 is TGTGCCACCAGCACCAGCCATTCACTAGCGGGGGGCCGTCGCGAGCAGTACTTC. Filled out from reference TRBV15 and TRBJ2-7, the complete variable domain reads DAMVIQNPRYQVTQFGKPVTLSCSQTLNHNVMYWYQQKSSQAPKLLFHYYDKDFNNEADTPDNFQSRRPNTSFCFLDIRSPGLGDTAMYLCATSTSHSLAGGRREQYFGPGTRLTVT.

This chain uses TRBV18 with TRBJ1-2, with no clear D. Trimming removed 8 bases at V and 8 bases at J, with 24 bases between. This CDR3 has 15 amino acids. Germline-derived CDR1 and CDR2 are KGHSH and LQKENI. The CDR3 protein is CASPPRLQSPVGYTF. For the CDR3, the DNA is TGTGCCAGCCCCCCTAGACTTCAGAGCCCTGTAGGCTACACCTTC.

This clone was observed a single time. The V gene is TRBV12-1, the J gene TRBJ1-1; the D segment call TRBD1 is taken from the table without a DNA check. TRBV12-1 is given as a pseudogene. The CDR3 has 10 amino acids. The CDR3 DNA follows: TGTGCCAGCAGCTGGCCAGGGGCTTTCTTT. This sequence encodes CASSWPGAFF.